A single T cell receptor beta chain is shown here with its context. Its antigen has not been determined. No base quality information exists; no much larger clone differs at one position. This sample stems from a study of B cell selection in AIRE deficiency (dated by TCRdb to the late 2010s). Concerning the study at large: Researchers compared the TCRbeta repertoires of sorted blood CD4+ conventional T cells and regulatory T cells from AIRE-deficient patients with the corresponding repertoires from healthy controls. The TCR-sequenced cohort comprised five AIRE-deficient APECED patients and five healthy control donors. What the authors observed across the whole study: In terms of TCRBV gene usage, CDR3 length and TCR diversity, Tconv and Treg cells from AIRE-deficient patients looked similar to Tconv and Treg cells from healthy donors. Among 3,500 to 4,500 shared Treg TCRbeta sequences, 30% to 35% were shared exclusively among healthy donors and around 9.2% exclusively among patients, which suggests that Treg selection is less efficient in the absence of AIRE. Only TCRbeta chains were sequenced, and roughly 40% of the Treg sequences shared among healthy donors were also detected in healthy Tconv cells, possibly owing to differing TCRalpha chains. Shared Treg sequences had shorter CDR3s, reflecting a bias toward rearrangements with few non-templated nucleotide insertions. Around 31% of Treg TCRbeta sequences shared among healthy donors appeared in patient Tconv cells, suggesting diversion of Treg-biased clones into the Tconv compartment.

TCRbeta chain sequencing was performed with the immunoSEQ platform. The published analysis was carried out like this. Pooled Treg repertoires yielded roughly 6x10^4 distinct TCRbeta sequences from patients and roughly 95,000 from healthy donors. Treg TCRbeta sequences shared by two or more individuals were defined as public, and these public Treg TCRbeta sequences were subsequently searched for in Tconv repertoires. Differences between groups were assessed by Mann-Whitney U tests with Bonferroni-Dunn correction in GraphPad Prism 7.03. The table comes from immuneACCESS by way of TCRdb, which keeps in-frame sequences with V and J called. Part of the clones is missing from these tables; in studies checked, under half for an unresolved V gene and the rest for unknown reasons. The V and J calls and the clone size are those of that table, but D and trimming were determined from the DNA. The sample yields tens of thousands of clones; about 90% were counted once. Around 1.1% of the sample goes to the ten largest clones.

CD4+CD25hiCD127low/negative cells were sorted as the regulatory T cell population. The healthy donors who provided the control samples were not related to the patients. Sorting of Tconv and Treg cells intended for TCRbeta sequencing was performed on a FACSAria flow cytometer. The sorted cells went into 5-ml round-bottom polystyrene tubes, and the dry cell pellets were then frozen at -80 degrees C until sequencing. From the cysteine through the phenylalanine, the CDR3 covers 15 amino acids. The kept DNA is CDR3 alone, 45 bases in frame from the first base. Compared with germline, V lacks 6 bases and J lacks 5 bases; bases without a gene match: 9. From the germline V gene, CDR1 is MGHDK and CDR2 is SYGVNS.

Recombination linked TRBV25-1 to TRBJ2-1, and 8 bases in between align with TRBD1. The clonotype was recovered from a human donor in good health. Sequencing was performed on CD4+CD25+ Tregs sorted from PBMCs. The CDR3 here reads CASSEDRAMNNEQFF. The DNA sequence is given as TGTGCCAGCAGCGAGGACAGGGCGATGAACAATGAGCAGTTCTTC.